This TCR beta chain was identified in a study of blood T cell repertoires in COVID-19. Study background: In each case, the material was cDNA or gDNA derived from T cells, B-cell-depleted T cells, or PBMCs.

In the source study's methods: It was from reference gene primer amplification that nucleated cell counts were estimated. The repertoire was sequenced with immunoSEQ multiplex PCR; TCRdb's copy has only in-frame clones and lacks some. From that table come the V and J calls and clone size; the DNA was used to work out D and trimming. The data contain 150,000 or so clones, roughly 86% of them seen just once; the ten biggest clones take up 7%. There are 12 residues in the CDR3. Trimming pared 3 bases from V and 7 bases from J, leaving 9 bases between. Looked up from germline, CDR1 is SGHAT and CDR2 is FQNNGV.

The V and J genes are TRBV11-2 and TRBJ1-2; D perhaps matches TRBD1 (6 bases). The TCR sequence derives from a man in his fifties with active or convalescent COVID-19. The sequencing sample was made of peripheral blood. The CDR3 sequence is CASSFDRSGYTF. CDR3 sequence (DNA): TGTGCCAGCAGCTTTGACAGGTCTGGCTACACCTTC. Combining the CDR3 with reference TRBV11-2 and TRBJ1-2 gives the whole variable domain EAGVAQSPRYKIIEKRQSVAFWCNPISGHATLYWYQQILGQGPKLLIQFQNNGVVDDSQLPKDRFSAERLKGVDSTLKIQPAKLEDSAVYLCASSFDRSGYTFGSGTRLTVV.